One and the same sample provided the 16 T cell receptor beta chains below, sequenced in a study of cytomegalovirus exposure and HLA in healthy donors. Primers for the PCR totalled 60 Vbeta and 13 Jbeta. The method was immunoSEQ multiplex PCR; TCRdb's version includes in-frame clones alone and lacks a portion of them. This table has fewer than 150,000 clones, over 70% appearing once. Input material: PBMCs. All receptors derive from a man aged 35-49 years in good health and CMV-seropositive.

The gene calls are TRBV5-1 and TRBJ2-3; a possible D gene is TRBD1 (5 bases). The CDR3 sequence is 15 residues long. V was cut by 6 bases and J by 0 bases, with 14 bases left in between. Germline CDR1 reads SGHRS; CDR2 reads YFSETQ. The CDR3 bases are TGCGCCAGCATACAAGGGGCCCTAAGCACAGATACGCAGTATTTT. This gives the protein CASIQGALSTDTQYF.

The chain employs TRBV27 and TRBJ2-2; D may be TRBD2 (6 bases). Germline V gives CDR1 MNHEY, CDR2 SMNVEV (reference sequence). The CDR3 runs to 16 residues. The ends were cut back, 7 bases at V and 4 bases at J, with 19 bases in the middle. CDR3 region: CASTLSREFSTGELFF. The CDR3 region has the DNA TGTGCCAGCACCCTCTCTCGGGAGTTTAGCACCGGGGAGCTGTTTTTT.

The rearrangement uses TRBV29-1 and TRBJ1-1; TRBD1 matches at 10 bases. The V gene end was trimmed by 6 bases and the J gene end by 6 bases; junction bases not matched to a gene: 10. CDR3 size: 14 residues. CDR1 and CDR2 (germline): SQVTM, ANQGSEA. CDR3 nucleotide sequence: TGCAGCGTCATCCGGACAGGGGGTGTTTCTGAAGCTTTCTTT. Its translation: CSVIRTGGVSEAFF.

This clone has just a few counts. The chain recombines TRBV4-3 with TRBJ2-2; 10 bases map to TRBD1. Unmatched junction bases numbered 3, after V lost 5 bases and J lost 6 bases. This CDR3 comprises 14 residues. CDR1 and CDR2 (germline): LGHNA, YSLEER. The CDR3 DNA sequence: TGCGCCAGCAGCGGGGGACAGGGGCCCGGGGAGCTGTTTTTT. It specifies CASSGGQGPGELFF.

This clone was observed a handful of times. J is TRBJ1-1 and V is TRBV4-1; TRBD1 might be the D (6 bases). The CDR3 has 15 residues. Germline values: CDR1 MGHRA, CDR2 YSYEKL. Trimming shortened V by 1 base and J by 4 bases, and 13 bases separated the two germline ends. In nucleotides, the CDR3 is TGCGCCAGCAGCCAAGTTGCCTTACAGGGCACTGAAGCTTTCTTT. It yields the protein CASSQVALQGTEAFF.

The rearrangement uses TRBV11-2 and TRBJ2-2, with TRBD1 matching over 7 bases. This CDR3 contains 19 residues. Germline V gene data show CDR1 as SGHAT and CDR2 as FQNNGV. Unmatched junction bases numbered 16, after V lost 0 bases and J lost 6 bases. The CDR3 region is CASSLDPFPGQTSSGELFF. The DNA of the CDR3 is TGTGCCAGCAGCTTAGATCCCTTCCCGGGACAGACCTCCTCCGGGGAGCTGTTTTTT.

This rearrangement joins TRBV11-3 to TRBJ1-1; D uncertain. Trimming cost V 5 bases and J 7 bases, with 8 bases left between them. Germline loops: CDR1 SGHNT, CDR2 YENEEA. The CDR3 length is 11 residues. The CDR3 DNA is TGTGCCAGCAGCGCGGGCCATGAAGCTTTCTTT. Residues: CASSAGHEAFF.

DNA of the CDR3: TGTGCCAGCAGTGCCCGGACAGGGGGCCGTTTTGCAACTAATGAAAAACTGTTTTTT. The encoded protein is CASSARTGGRFATNEKLFF. This rearrangement joins TRBV6-1 to TRBJ1-4; 11 bases match TRBD1. CDR3 size: 19 residues. Trimming removed 4 bases from V and 0 bases from J; junction bases left unmatched: 10. Germline V lookup: CDR1 MNHNS, CDR2 SASEGT.

Only a few counts were recorded for this clone. The V gene is TRBV30, the J gene TRBJ2-7; 10 nucleotides match TRBD2. J lost 5 bases, V lost 5 bases, and 6 bases had no gene match. The CDR3 runs 13 residues. The germline gives CDR1 GTSNPN, CDR2 SVGIG (reference sequence). CDR3 sequence: CAWGSGRSHEQYF. In DNA, the CDR3 is TGTGCCTGGGGTAGCGGGAGGTCCCACGAGCAGTACTTC.

The V call is TRBV7-9, the J call TRBJ2-7; no firm D call. The V end was cut by 2 bases, the J end by 5 bases, with 4 bases between. In germline, CDR1 is SEHNR, CDR2 FQNEAQ (reference sequence). The CDR3 is made up of 11 amino acids. CDR3 residues: CASSLFNEQYF. The DNA for the CDR3 is TGTGCCAGCAGCTTATTCAACGAGCAGTACTTC.

The V gene is TRBV12-5, the J gene TRBJ2-5, with TRBD1 as a possible D gene (6 bases). With 3 bases removed from V and 2 bases from J, the gap between germline ends came to 10 bases. The germline V gene has CDR1 LGHNT and CDR2 FRNRAP. CDR3 length: 14 amino acids. The CDR3 loop reads CASGFRGQQETQYF. DNA for the CDR3: TGTGCTAGTGGTTTTAGAGGACAGCAAGAGACCCAGTACTTC. The full variable domain, in which reference TRBV12-5 and TRBJ2-5 provide the parts outside the CDR3, is DARVTQTPRHKVTEMGQEVTMRCQPILGHNTVFWYRQTMMQGLELLAYFRNRAPLDDSGMPKDRFSAEMPDATLATLKIQPSEPRDSAVYFCASGFRGQQETQYFGPGTRLLVL.

The chain carries TRBV19 and TRBJ1-5; 9 nucleotides line up with TRBD1. This CDR3 is built from 15 residues. Looked up from germline, CDR1 is LNHDA and CDR2 is SQIVND (reference sequence). Unmatched junction bases numbered 7, after V lost 6 bases and J lost 4 bases. CDR3 amino acids: CASSPTGGVNQPQHF. The CDR3 DNA reads TGTGCCAGTAGCCCGACAGGGGGAGTGAATCAGCCCCAGCATTTT.

The chain is built from TRBV7-9 and TRBJ1-1; weak D call: TRBD1 (6 bases). The V and J ends lost 0 bases and 3 bases respectively, with 11 bases between them. This CDR3 spans 15 amino acids. Germline V gene data show CDR1 as SEHNR and CDR2 as FQNEAQ (reference sequence). The CDR3 here is CASSLARAGDTEAFF. CDR3 nucleotides: TGTGCCAGCAGCTTAGCGCGGGCAGGGGACACTGAAGCTTTCTTT.

V gene TRBV7-6 combines with J gene TRBJ2-3; possibly TRBD2 for D (7 bases). There are 15 residues in the CDR3. Per the germline V gene, CDR1 is SGHVS and CDR2 is FNYEAQ. Between the trimmed V and J ends, which lost 2 bases and 2 bases, there was a span of 11 bases. The CDR3 region has the DNA TGTGCCAGCAGCTTAAGAGGGGGGGCCACAGATACGCAGTATTTT. It specifies CASSLRGGATDTQYF.

The chain combines TRBV28 with TRBJ1-2; 8 bases align to TRBD1. The junction had 7 bases not matched to a gene; V was cut back by 3 bases and J by 4 bases. Germline lookup yields CDR1 MDHEN and CDR2 SYDVKM. The length of the CDR3 is 15 residues. The CDR3 spells CASSLSRGLFYGYTF. CDR3 DNA: TGTGCCAGCAGTTTGAGCAGGGGGCTGTTCTATGGCTACACCTTC.

V usage is TRBV15 and J usage is TRBJ1-5, with D maybe TRBD1 (6 bases). This CDR3 region has 16 residues. Germline CDR1 is LNHNV and CDR2 is YYDKDF (reference sequence). The ends were cut back, 0 bases at V and 3 bases at J, with 12 bases in the middle. CDR3 protein: CATSREAQGFNQPQHF. The CDR3 DNA reads TGTGCCACCAGCAGAGAGGCACAGGGTTTCAATCAGCCCCAGCATTTT.